This T cell receptor (beta chain) stems from a study of shared clonotypes between healthy human individuals. Regarding the study as a whole: It was anticipated that sequencing depth would influence how many clonotypes donors shared. Estimated richness was generally greater in naive than memory subsets.

The donors were all Caucasian adults (living in Nashville, Tennessee). Worth noting for this clone: Its specificity is unknown.

Source study methods: For the immunoSEQ data, sequences were junction-only without quality scores, so filtering differed. The protocol was immunoSEQ multiplex PCR, while the TCRdb copy is restricted to in-frame clones and leaves out a portion. The DNA was the basis for D and trimming; V, J and clone size are from that table. Of 2 million to 2.5 million clones in the sample, around 93% were seen once. Trimming left V 2 bases short and J 3 bases short, with 14 bases between. Germline V gene data show CDR1 as SGHRS and CDR2 as YFSETQ. The CDR3 sequence is 15 residues long. Material: naive CD4+ T cells from PBMCs. The sample's subset: CD45RA+ positively selected. The clonotype comes from a man between 18 and 35 years old in good health. Some clones in this sample may be carry-over from other donors' samples. V is TRBV5-1 and J is TRBJ2-5; D unresolved. The CDR3 is CASSFEPTVKETQYF. The CDR3 DNA is TGCGCCAGCAGCTTCGAACCGACCGTGAAAGAGACCCAGTACTTC. The whole variable domain, remainder taken from reference TRBV5-1 and TRBJ2-5, is KAGVTQTPRYLIKTRGQQVTLSCSPISGHRSVSWYQQTPGQGLQFLFEYFSETQRNKGNFPGRFSGRQFSNSRSEMNVSTLELGDSALYLCASSFEPTVKETQYFGPGTRLLVL.